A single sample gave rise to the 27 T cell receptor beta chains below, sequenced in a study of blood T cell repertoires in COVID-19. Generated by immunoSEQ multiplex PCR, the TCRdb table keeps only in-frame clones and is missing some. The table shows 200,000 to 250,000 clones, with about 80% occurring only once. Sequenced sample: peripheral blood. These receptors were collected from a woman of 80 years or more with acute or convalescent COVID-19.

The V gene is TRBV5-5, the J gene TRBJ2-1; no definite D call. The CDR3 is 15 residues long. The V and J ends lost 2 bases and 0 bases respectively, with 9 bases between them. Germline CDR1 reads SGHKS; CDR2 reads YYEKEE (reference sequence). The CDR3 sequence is CASSFTESSYNEQFF. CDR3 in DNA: TGTGCCAGCAGCTTCACGGAGAGCTCCTACAATGAGCAGTTCTTC.

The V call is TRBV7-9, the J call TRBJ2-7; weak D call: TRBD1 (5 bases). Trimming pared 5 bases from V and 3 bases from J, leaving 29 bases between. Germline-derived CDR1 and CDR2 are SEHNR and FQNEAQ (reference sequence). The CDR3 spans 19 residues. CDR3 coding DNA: TGTGCCAGCAGCCGCTTACGTCCCCAGGGTTCCTTTTTCGTCTACGAGCAGTACTTC. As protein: CASSRLRPQGSFFVYEQYF.

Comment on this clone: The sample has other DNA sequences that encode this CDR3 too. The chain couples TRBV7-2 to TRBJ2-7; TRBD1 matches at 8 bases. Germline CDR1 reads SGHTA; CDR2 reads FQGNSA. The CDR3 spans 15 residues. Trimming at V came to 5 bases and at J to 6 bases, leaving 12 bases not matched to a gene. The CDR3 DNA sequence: TGTGCCAGCAGCCCACGATGGACAGGGAAGGGCGAGCAGTACTTC. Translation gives CASSPRWTGKGEQYF.

The CDR3 protein is CASSPGTRTYNEQFF. In nucleotides, the CDR3 is TGTGCCAGCAGCCCCGGGACTAGGACGTACAATGAGCAGTTCTTC. The chain carries TRBV11-2 and TRBJ2-1; 8 bases are a match to TRBD2. The J segment lost 4 bases and the V segment lost 5 bases, leaving 7 bases of the junction unmatched. The CDR3 runs to 15 residues. Looked up from germline, CDR1 is SGHAT and CDR2 is FQNNGV.

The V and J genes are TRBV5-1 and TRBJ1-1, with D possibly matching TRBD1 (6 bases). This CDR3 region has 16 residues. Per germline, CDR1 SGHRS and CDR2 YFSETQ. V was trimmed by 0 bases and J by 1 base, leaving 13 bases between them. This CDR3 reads CASSLAFGGGNTEAFF. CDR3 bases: TGCGCCAGCAGCTTGGCCTTTGGGGGCGGGAACACTGAAGCTTTCTTT.

The CDR3, as DNA: TGCGCCAGCAGCTCCGGACAGTCCACAGATACGCAGTATTTT. This encodes CASSSGQSTDTQYF. V gene TRBV5-1 combines with J gene TRBJ2-3; maybe TRBD1 (6 bases). CDR1 is SGHRS, CDR2 YFSETQ, per germline. V lost 3 bases and J 2 bases, leaving 10 bases between the germline ends. CDR3 length: 14 amino acids.

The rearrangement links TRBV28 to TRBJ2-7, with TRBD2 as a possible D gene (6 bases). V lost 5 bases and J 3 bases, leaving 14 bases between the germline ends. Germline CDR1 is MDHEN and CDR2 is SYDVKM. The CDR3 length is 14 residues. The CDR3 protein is CASSPTGAFYEQYF. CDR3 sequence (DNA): TGTGCCAGCAGTCCCACGGGAGCATTCTACGAGCAGTACTTC.

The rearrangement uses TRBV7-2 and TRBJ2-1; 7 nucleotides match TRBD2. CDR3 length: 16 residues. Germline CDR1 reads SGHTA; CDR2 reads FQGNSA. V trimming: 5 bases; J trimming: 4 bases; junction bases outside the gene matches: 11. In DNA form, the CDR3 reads TGTGCCAGCAGCCTGGAGGGGAGGGGCCCATACAATGAGCAGTTCTTC. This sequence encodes CASSLEGRGPYNEQFF.

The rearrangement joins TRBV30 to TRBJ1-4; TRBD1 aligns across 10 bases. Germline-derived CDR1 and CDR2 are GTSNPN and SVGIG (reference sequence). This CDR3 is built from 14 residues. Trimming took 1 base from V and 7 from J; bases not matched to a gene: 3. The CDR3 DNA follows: TGTGCCTGGAGTGAGACAGGGGGCGTTGAAAAACTGTTTTTT. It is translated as CAWSETGGVEKLFF.

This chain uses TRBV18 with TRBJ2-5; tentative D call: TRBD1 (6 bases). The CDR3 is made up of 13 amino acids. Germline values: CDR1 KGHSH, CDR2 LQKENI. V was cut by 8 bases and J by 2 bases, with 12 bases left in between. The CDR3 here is CASARTAQETQYF. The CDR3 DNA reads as TGTGCCAGCGCCCGGACAGCTCAAGAGACCCAGTACTTC.

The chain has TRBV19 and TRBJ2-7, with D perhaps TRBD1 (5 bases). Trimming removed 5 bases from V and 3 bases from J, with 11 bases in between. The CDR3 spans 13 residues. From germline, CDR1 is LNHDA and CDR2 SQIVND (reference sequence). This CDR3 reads CASSEATVYEQYF. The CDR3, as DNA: TGTGCCAGTAGTGAGGCGACAGTCTACGAGCAGTACTTC. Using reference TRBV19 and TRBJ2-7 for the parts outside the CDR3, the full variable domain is DGGITQSPKYLFRKEGQNVTLSCEQNLNHDAMYWYRQDPGQGLRLIYYSQIVNDFQKGDIAEGYSVSREKKESFPLTVTSAQKNPTAFYLCASSEATVYEQYFGPGTRLTVT.

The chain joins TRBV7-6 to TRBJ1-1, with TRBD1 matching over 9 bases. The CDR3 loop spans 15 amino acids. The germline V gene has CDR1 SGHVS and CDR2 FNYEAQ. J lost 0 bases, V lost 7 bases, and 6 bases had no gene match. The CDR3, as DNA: TGTGCCAGCACCTCGGGGACAGGGCTGAACACTGAAGCTTTCTTT. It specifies CASTSGTGLNTEAFF.

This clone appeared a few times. CDR3 coding DNA: TGTGCCAGCAGTGAGGGACAGCGCTATGGCTACACCTTC. It specifies CASSEGQRYGYTF. This chain joins TRBV27 and TRBJ1-2; 7 bases line up with TRBD1. Looked up from germline, CDR1 is MNHEY and CDR2 is SMNVEV (reference sequence). This CDR3 region has 13 residues. Trimming cost V 5 bases and J 4 bases; bases outside gene matches: 4.

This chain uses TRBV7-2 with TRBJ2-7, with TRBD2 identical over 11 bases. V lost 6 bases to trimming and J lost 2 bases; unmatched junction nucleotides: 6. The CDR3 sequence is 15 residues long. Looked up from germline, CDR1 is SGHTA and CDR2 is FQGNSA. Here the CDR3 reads CASSQGLAVAYEQYF. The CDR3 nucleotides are TGTGCCAGCAGTCAGGGACTAGCGGTCGCCTACGAGCAGTACTTC.

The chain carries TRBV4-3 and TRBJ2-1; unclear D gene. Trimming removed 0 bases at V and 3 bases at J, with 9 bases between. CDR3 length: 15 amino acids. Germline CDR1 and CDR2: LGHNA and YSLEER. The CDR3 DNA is TGCGCCAGCAGCCAAGATCCCACTTTCTACAATGAGCAGTTCTTC. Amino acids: CASSQDPTFYNEQFF.

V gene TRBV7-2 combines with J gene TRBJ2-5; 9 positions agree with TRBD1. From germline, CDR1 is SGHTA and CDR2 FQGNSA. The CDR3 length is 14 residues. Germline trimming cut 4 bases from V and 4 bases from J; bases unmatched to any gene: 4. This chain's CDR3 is CASSSPDRGETQYF. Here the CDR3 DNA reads TGTGCCAGCAGCTCTCCGGACAGGGGAGAGACCCAGTACTTC.

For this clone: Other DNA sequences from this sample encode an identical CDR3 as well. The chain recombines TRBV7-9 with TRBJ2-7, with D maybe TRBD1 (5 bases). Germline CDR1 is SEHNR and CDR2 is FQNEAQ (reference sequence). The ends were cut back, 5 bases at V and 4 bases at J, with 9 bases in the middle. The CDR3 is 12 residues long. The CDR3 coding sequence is TGTGCCAGCAGCAACCAGGGTTACGAGCAGTACTTC. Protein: CASSNQGYEQYF.

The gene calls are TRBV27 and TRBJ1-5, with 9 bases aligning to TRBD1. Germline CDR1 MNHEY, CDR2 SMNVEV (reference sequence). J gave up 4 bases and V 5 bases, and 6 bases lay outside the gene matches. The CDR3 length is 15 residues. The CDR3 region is CASSGWGQGNQPQHF. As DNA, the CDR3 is TGTGCCAGCAGTGGATGGGGACAGGGAAATCAGCCCCAGCATTTT.

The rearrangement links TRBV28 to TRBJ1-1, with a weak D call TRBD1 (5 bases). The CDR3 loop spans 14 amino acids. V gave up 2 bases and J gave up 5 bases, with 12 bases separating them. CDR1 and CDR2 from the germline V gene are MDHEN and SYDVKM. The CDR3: CASSLISGGTEAFF. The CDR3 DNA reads TGTGCCAGCAGTTTAATTTCCGGGGGAACTGAAGCTTTCTTT.

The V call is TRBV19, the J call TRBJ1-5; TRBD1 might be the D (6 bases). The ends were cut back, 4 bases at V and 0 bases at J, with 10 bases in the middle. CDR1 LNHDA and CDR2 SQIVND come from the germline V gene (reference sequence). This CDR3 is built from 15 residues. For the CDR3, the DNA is TGTGCCAGTAGTAAGGGACAAATTAGCAATCAGCCCCAGCATTTT. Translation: CASSKGQISNQPQHF.

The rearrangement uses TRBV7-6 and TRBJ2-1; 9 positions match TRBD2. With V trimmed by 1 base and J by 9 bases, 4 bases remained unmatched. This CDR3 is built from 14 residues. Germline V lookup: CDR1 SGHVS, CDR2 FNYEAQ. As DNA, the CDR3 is TGTGCCAGCAGCTTAGTAGCGGGAGTAGCTGAGCAGTTCTTC. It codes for CASSLVAGVAEQFF.

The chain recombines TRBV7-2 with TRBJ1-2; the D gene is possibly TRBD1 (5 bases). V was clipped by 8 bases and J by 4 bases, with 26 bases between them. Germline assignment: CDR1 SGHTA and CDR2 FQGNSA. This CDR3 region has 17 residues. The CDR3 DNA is TGTGCCAGCTCCCAAACCACTACAGGAGCCAACTTCTATGGCTACACCTTC. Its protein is CASSQTTTGANFYGYTF. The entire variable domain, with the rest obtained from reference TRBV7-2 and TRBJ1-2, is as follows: GAGVSQSPSNKVTEKGKDVELRCDPISGHTALYWYRQSLGQGLEFLIYFQGNSAPDKSGLPSDRFSAERTGGSVSTLTIQRTQQEDSAVYLCASSQTTTGANFYGYTFGSGTRLTVV.

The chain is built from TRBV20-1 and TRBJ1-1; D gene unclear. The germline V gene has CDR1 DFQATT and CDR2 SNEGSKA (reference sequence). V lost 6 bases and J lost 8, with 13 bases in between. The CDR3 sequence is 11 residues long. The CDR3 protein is CSAPLGAEAFF. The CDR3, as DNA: TGCAGTGCCCCCCTGGGCGCAGAAGCTTTCTTT.

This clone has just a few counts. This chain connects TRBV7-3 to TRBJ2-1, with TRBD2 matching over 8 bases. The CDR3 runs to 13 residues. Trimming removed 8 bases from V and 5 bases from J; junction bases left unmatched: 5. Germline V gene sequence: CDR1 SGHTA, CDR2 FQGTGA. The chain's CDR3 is CASGLAGHNEQFF. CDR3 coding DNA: TGTGCCAGCGGGTTAGCGGGGCACAATGAGCAGTTCTTC.

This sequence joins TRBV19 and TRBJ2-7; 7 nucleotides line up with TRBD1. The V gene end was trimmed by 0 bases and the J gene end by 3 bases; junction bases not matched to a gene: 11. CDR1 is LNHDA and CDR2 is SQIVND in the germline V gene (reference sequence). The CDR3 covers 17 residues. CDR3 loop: CASSIDLGQEGLYEQYF. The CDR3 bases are TGTGCCAGTAGTATAGACCTTGGACAGGAAGGTCTCTACGAGCAGTACTTC.

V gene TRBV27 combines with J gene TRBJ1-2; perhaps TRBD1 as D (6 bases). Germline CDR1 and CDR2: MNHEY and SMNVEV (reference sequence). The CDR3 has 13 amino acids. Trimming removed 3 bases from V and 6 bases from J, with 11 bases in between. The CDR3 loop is CASSFRGKDGYTF. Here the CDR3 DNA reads TGTGCCAGCAGTTTCAGGGGCAAGGATGGCTACACCTTC.

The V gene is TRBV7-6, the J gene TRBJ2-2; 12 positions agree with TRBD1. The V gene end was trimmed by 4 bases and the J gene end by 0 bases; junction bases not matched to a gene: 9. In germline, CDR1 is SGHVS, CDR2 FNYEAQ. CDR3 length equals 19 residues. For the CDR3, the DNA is TGTGCCAGCAGCTACCGCGGGACAGGGGGCGGGACGAACACCGGGGAGCTGTTTTTT. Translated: CASSYRGTGGGTNTGELFF.